This is a list of T cell receptor beta chains from one sample in a study of blood T cell repertoires in COVID-19. TCRdb's copy holds only in-frame clones and misses some; the assay was immunoSEQ multiplex PCR. The table has about 170,000 clones, under 90% seen once; the top ten hold about 14%. The sequenced material came from peripheral blood. The receptors were gathered from a woman in her 70s with COVID-19, enrolled during active disease. The CDR3 runs from the conserved cysteine through the conserved F or W. D genes are given only for firm matches. Only some rows state a clone size, as once, few, many or a class for expanded clones.

d_gene | j_gene | v_gene | abundance | CDR3aa | CDR3nt
TRBD2 | TRBJ2-5 | TRBV7-2 | . | CASSNGLAGGGTQYF | TGTGCCAGCAGCAACGGACTAGCGGGGGGGGGCACCCAGTACTTC
TRBD1 | TRBJ1-4 | TRBV28 | . | CASSFLQGTEKLFF | TGTGCCAGCAGTTTCCTACAGGGGACGGAAAAACTGTTTTTT
. | TRBJ2-3 | TRBV12-3/TRBV12-4 | once | CASTLKDTQYF | TGTGCCAGCACACTGAAAGATACGCAGTATTTT
. | TRBJ2-2 | TRBV5-1 | few | CASSGERGRELFF | TGCGCCAGCAGCGGTGAAAGGGGCCGGGAGCTGTTTTTT
. | TRBJ1-1 | TRBV28 | few | CASSFQRNTEAFF | TGTGCCAGCAGTTTTCAGCGGAACACTGAAGCTTTCTTT
. | TRBJ1-1 | TRBV11-2 | . | CASSSTGIWMNTEAFF | TGTGCCAGCAGCTCAACAGGGATCTGGATGAACACTGAAGCTTTCTTT
TRBD1 | TRBJ2-7 | TRBV6-5 | . | CASSYLQGVVDEQYF | TGTGCCAGCAGTTACCTCCAGGGGGTGGTCGACGAGCAGTACTTC
TRBD1 | TRBJ2-1 | TRBV6-5 | . | CASSYGRGTYNEQFF | TGTGCCAGCAGTTACGGCAGGGGGACCTACAATGAGCAGTTCTTC
. | TRBJ2-1 | TRBV4-1 | . | CASSQELLRGGEQFF | TGCGCCAGCAGCCAAGAACTGCTCAGGGGCGGCGAGCAGTTCTTC
. | TRBJ1-5 | TRBV30 | . | CAWSALQTGGPSPQHF | TGTGCCTGGAGTGCCTTACAGACAGGTGGCCCATCACCCCAGCATTTT
. | TRBJ2-7 | TRBV6-6 | . | CASSPSRVYEQYF | TGTGCCAGCAGCCCTTCCCGCGTATACGAGCAGTACTTC
. | TRBJ1-5 | TRBV5-5 | few | CASSLNNERQPQHF | TGTGCCAGCAGCTTGAATAACGAGCGCCAGCCCCAGCATTTT
TRBD2 | TRBJ2-7 | TRBV5-4 | . | CASSDLAGGNEQYF | TGTGCCAGCAGCGACCTAGCGGGAGGGAACGAGCAGTACTTC
TRBD1 | TRBJ2-2 | TRBV18 | . | CASSRQGESGELFF | TGTGCCAGCTCTCGGCAGGGGGAGTCCGGGGAGCTGTTTTTT
TRBD2 | TRBJ2-1 | TRBV5-4 | once | CASSSGLVGKEQFF | TGTGCCAGCAGCTCGGGACTAGTAGGCAAGGAGCAGTTCTTC
. | TRBJ2-7 | TRBV12-3/TRBV12-4 | few | CASRVDSGREQYF | TGTGCCAGCAGGGTGGACAGTGGGCGGGAGCAGTACTTC
. | TRBJ1-6 | TRBV21-1 | . | CASFTGAPLNSPLHF | TGTGCCAGCTTTACAGGGGCCCCCTTAAATTCACCCCTCCACTTT
. | TRBJ1-1 | TRBV11-1 | few | CASSLAPYSPEAFF | TGTGCCAGCAGCTTAGCGCCCTATTCTCCTGAAGCTTTCTTT
. | TRBJ1-2 | TRBV18 | . | CASSLSGDYGYTF | TGTGCCAGCTCACTGTCGGGAGACTATGGCTACACCTTC
TRBD1 | TRBJ2-7 | TRBV27 | . | CASSPGRGQGEQYF | TGTGCCAGCAGCCCCGGCAGGGGGCAGGGCGAGCAGTACTTC
TRBD2 | TRBJ2-5 | TRBV25-1 | . | CASSELTSGNQETQYF | TGTGCCAGCAGTGAATTGACTAGCGGGAACCAAGAGACCCAGTACTTC
. | TRBJ2-7 | TRBV3-1/TRBV3-2 | . | CASSQEHLGTYRDEQYF | TGTGCCAGCAGCCAAGAACATCTTGGGACTTATCGCGACGAGCAGTACTTC
. | TRBJ1-6 | TRBV30 | . | CAWIPSGSYNSPLHF | TGTGCCTGGATCCCGTCAGGCTCCTATAATTCACCCCTCCACTTT
TRBD1 | TRBJ2-7 | TRBV28 | once | CASSPSGAGGLYEQYF | TGTGCCAGCAGTCCCTCAGGGGCAGGGGGCTTGTACGAGCAGTACTTC
. | TRBJ1-6 | TRBV6-5 | . | CASSYSNRERSPLHF | TGTGCCAGCAGTTACTCGAACAGGGAGAGGTCACCCCTCCACTTT
TRBD1 | TRBJ1-5 | TRBV6-5 | . | CASSYRQGRPQHF | TGTGCCAGCAGTTACAGACAGGGGCGGCCCCAGCATTTT
. | TRBJ2-5 | TRBV6-6 | . | CASTLSGLDKTQYF | TGTGCCAGCACCCTAAGCGGGCTCGATAAGACCCAGTACTTC
. | TRBJ2-2 | TRBV21-1 | . | CARDRANANTGELFF | TGTGCCAGGGACAGGGCTAACGCGAACACCGGGGAGCTGTTTTTT
. | TRBJ1-2 | TRBV28 | . | CASSFGGGYGYTF | TGTGCCAGCAGTTTCGGGGGAGGCTATGGCTACACCTTC
. | TRBJ2-7 | TRBV27 | . | CASSLGRAGNYEQYF | TGTGCCAGCAGTTTGGGGCGCGCGGGGAACTACGAGCAGTACTTC